Shown below are 24 T cell receptor beta chains from a single sample sequenced in a study of CD8+ T cells in alopecia areata listed by TCRdb under 2018. The time point label, read with the paper, signifies: baseline before oral tofacitinib. The library was made by the immunoSEQ multiplex PCR assay. To provide template for TCR sequencing, every sample had RNA extracted and reverse transcribed into cDNA. TCRdb took this table from immuneACCESS and kept in-frame rearrangements with V and J called. Such tables lack part of the clones; where checked against another copy, unresolved V genes explain under half of the gap, and the rest is unexplained. The sample profile shows about 130,000 clones; more than 40% of them were found once. Roughly a sixth of the sample is taken by the ten largest. Here the sequenced sample was CD8+ T cells sorted from blood, taken at week 0. These receptors came from a human donor with alopecia areata.

This clone was observed a handful of times. As DNA, the CDR3 is TGTGCCTGGAGTGTCACGGGGAGGGATGGCTACACCTTC. This gives the protein CAWSVTGRDGYTF. The rearrangement links TRBV30 to TRBJ1-2, with D unclear. The CDR3 spans 13 residues. Between the trimmed V and J ends, which lost 0 bases and 6 bases, there was a span of 11 bases. CDR1 and CDR2 (germline): GTSNPN, SVGIG (reference sequence).

J is TRBJ2-7 and V is TRBV4-2, with 7 positions matching TRBD1. Germline assignment: CDR1 LGHNA and CDR2 YNFKEQ. The CDR3 has 15 amino acids. Unmatched junction bases numbered 6, after V lost 2 bases and J lost 2 bases. CDR3 residues: CASSQPGQTTYEQYF. CDR3 bases: TGTGCCAGCAGCCAACCGGGACAGACGACCTACGAGCAGTACTTC.

The rearrangement links TRBV2 to TRBJ2-7; D remains ambiguous. This CDR3 comprises 15 residues. Looked up from germline, CDR1 is SNHLY and CDR2 is FYNNEI. The V end lost 1 base, the J end lost 4 bases, and 14 bases lay between the germline ends. CDR3 protein: CASSEGRQIGYEQYF. CDR3 coding DNA: TGTGCCAGCAGTGAAGGGCGGCAAATCGGTTACGAGCAGTACTTC.

In its sample, this clone was seen a few times. The chain couples TRBV7-9 to TRBJ1-5; D is uncertain. Trimming pared 5 bases from V and 7 bases from J, leaving 21 bases between. The germline V gene encodes CDR1 SEHNR and CDR2 FQNEAQ (reference sequence). This CDR3 is 16 amino acids long. CDR3 protein: CASSPSVGPPGQPQHF. CDR3 nucleotide sequence: TGTGCCAGCAGCCCCTCTGTGGGTCCTCCGGGGCAGCCCCAGCATTTT.

This clone was seen a few times. The chain uses TRBV29-1 and TRBJ2-6; 7 nucleotides align to TRBD1. J lost 0 bases, V lost 4 bases, and 9 bases had no gene match. This CDR3 is 17 amino acids long. CDR1 and CDR2 from the germline V gene are SQVTM and ANQGSEA. CDR3 sequence reads: CSVVGDSRPSGANVLTF. In DNA, the CDR3 is TGCAGCGTTGTAGGGGACAGCCGCCCCTCTGGGGCCAACGTCCTGACTTTC.

This clone was counted between two and nine times. The chain joins TRBV5-1 to TRBJ2-5, with 9 bases fitting TRBD2. The V segment lost 1 base and the J segment 14 bases; nucleotides outside the gene matches: 6. Germline V CDR1 and CDR2: SGHRS, YFSETQ. This CDR3 contains 12 residues. CDR3 sequence reads: CASSLPSGAGYF. CDR3 DNA: TGCGCCAGCAGCTTGCCTAGCGGGGCCGGTTACTTC.

About this clone: Other DNA sequences within the sample encode an identical CDR3. The chain joins TRBV27 to TRBJ2-7; D unresolved. The V gene lost 5 bases and the J gene lost 2 bases, with 4 bases spanning the gap. The CDR3 is made up of 11 amino acids. CDR1 and CDR2 from the germline V gene are MNHEY and SMNVEV (reference sequence). The CDR3 nucleotides are TGTGCCAGCAGTAACACCTACGAGCAGTACTTC. Translating gives CASSNTYEQYF.

V is TRBV7-2 and J is TRBJ2-3, with 12 bases that match TRBD2. The CDR3 has 17 amino acids. Unmatched junction bases numbered 7, after V lost 1 base and J lost 5 bases. Germline values: CDR1 SGHTA, CDR2 FQGNSA. The CDR3 here is CASSLGGLAGGKDTQYF. CDR3 sequence (DNA): TGTGCCAGCAGCTTAGGCGGCCTAGCGGGGGGGAAAGATACGCAGTATTTT.

The CDR3 sequence: CASSLGAGALHEQFF. CDR3 in DNA: TGTGCCAGCAGCTTAGGAGCGGGGGCTTTGCATGAGCAGTTCTTC. The chain recombines TRBV13 with TRBJ2-1, with 8 bases identical to TRBD2. J gave up 8 bases and V 0 bases, and 6 bases lay outside the gene matches. CDR1 is PRHDT, CDR2 FYEKMQ, per germline (reference sequence). This CDR3 is built from 15 residues.

The chain has TRBV7-9 and TRBJ1-2; D uncertain. Trimming took off 3 bases at V and 4 bases at J, with 9 bases between the two ends. Looked up from germline, CDR1 is SEHNR and CDR2 is FQNEAQ (reference sequence). CDR3 length: 13 residues. The DNA of the CDR3 is TGTGCCAGCAGCTTGGGCAGCACCTATGGCTACACCTTC. This gives the protein CASSLGSTYGYTF.

This chain uses TRBV6-4 with TRBJ2-3, with D perhaps assigned TRBD1 or TRBD2 (5 bases each). Trimming took off 4 bases at V and 0 bases at J, with 5 bases between the two ends. This CDR3 is built from 13 residues. Germline CDR1 and CDR2: MRHNA and SNTAGT. The DNA of the CDR3 is TGTGCCAGCAGTGGGGGGAGCACAGATACGCAGTATTTT. It translates to CASSGGSTDTQYF.

The rearrangement links TRBV13 to TRBJ2-7, with D perhaps TRBD1 (6 bases). Germline V gene sequence: CDR1 PRHDT, CDR2 FYEKMQ (reference sequence). The CDR3 totals 15 residues. Trimming pared 2 bases from V and 2 bases from J, leaving 13 bases between. The CDR3 DNA is TGTGCCAGCAGCTTAATGACAGGTGAACCCTACGAGCAGTACTTC. Translated, it gives CASSLMTGEPYEQYF. The full variable domain, rest sourced from reference TRBV13 and TRBJ2-7, is AAGVIQSPRHLIKEKRETATLKCYPIPRHDTVYWYQQGPGQDPQFLISFYEKMQSDKGSIPDRFSAQQFSDYHSELNMSSLELGDSALYFCASSLMTGEPYEQYFGPGTRLTVT.

This chain uses TRBV29-1 with TRBJ2-7; no reliable D call. Trimming took 4 bases from V and 8 from J, leaving 12 bases between them. There are 11 residues in the CDR3. Germline-derived CDR1 and CDR2 are SQVTM and ANQGSEA. The CDR3 bases are TGCAGCGTTGCACAAGGTACACAGCAGTACTTC. Its protein is CSVAQGTQQYF.

This chain joins TRBV9 and TRBJ1-2; weak D call: TRBD1 (5 bases). This CDR3 is built from 14 residues. The ends were cut back, 1 base at V and 4 bases at J, with 11 bases in the middle. Germline V CDR1 and CDR2: SGDLS, YYNGEE. The CDR3 DNA reads TGTGCCAGCAGCGTAAAGGCCGGGACCTATGGCTACACCTTC. Its protein is CASSVKAGTYGYTF.

On this clone: At the DNA level, this CDR3 is encoded by other sequences in the same sample as well. The chain joins TRBV7-9 to TRBJ2-7; D uncertain. Germline loops: CDR1 SEHNR, CDR2 FQNEAQ (reference sequence). The V end lost 5 bases, the J end lost 3 bases, and 11 bases lay between the germline ends. The CDR3 spans 13 residues. This CDR3 reads CASSPGPNYEQYF. CDR3 DNA: TGTGCCAGCAGCCCAGGACCCAACTACGAGCAGTACTTC.

This chain joins TRBV27 and TRBJ1-1; D uncertain. V lost 2 bases, J lost 7 bases, and 11 bases lay in between. The CDR3 spans 13 residues. Germline CDR1 is MNHEY and CDR2 is SMNVEV (reference sequence). The CDR3 region is CASSLIIEGEAFF. The DNA of the CDR3 is TGTGCCAGCAGTTTAATAATAGAAGGTGAAGCTTTCTTT.

V usage is TRBV18 and J usage is TRBJ2-3; D is possibly TRBD1 or TRBD2 (5 bases each). The V end lost 2 bases, the J end lost 2 bases, and 11 bases lay between the germline ends. The CDR3 loop spans 15 amino acids. Germline lookup yields CDR1 KGHSH and CDR2 LQKENI. This chain's CDR3 is CASSPGTVPTDTQYF. The DNA of the CDR3 is TGTGCCAGCTCACCAGGGACGGTGCCCACAGATACGCAGTATTTT.

A few counts support this clone. J is TRBJ2-5 and V is TRBV5-1; 12 nucleotides agree with TRBD2. Germline CDR1 and CDR2: SGHRS and YFSETQ. The CDR3 is 16 amino acids. V shed 0 bases, J shed 5 bases, and the junction held 5 bases outside the gene matches. CDR3 in amino acids: CASSLASGGAYETQYF. The CDR3 coding sequence is TGCGCCAGCAGCTTGGCTAGCGGGGGGGCCTATGAGACCCAGTACTTC. The full variable domain, its missing parts supplied by reference TRBV5-1 and TRBJ2-5, is KAGVTQTPRYLIKTRGQQVTLSCSPISGHRSVSWYQQTPGQGLQFLFEYFSETQRNKGNFPGRFSGRQFSNSRSEMNVSTLELGDSALYLCASSLASGGAYETQYFGPGTRLLVL.

The chain couples TRBV29-1 to TRBJ2-1; no definite D call. Trimming took off 7 bases at V and 4 bases at J, with 5 bases between the two ends. CDR1 and CDR2 from the germline V gene are SQVTM and ANQGSEA. This CDR3 is built from 10 residues. The CDR3 DNA is TGCAGCGCCTATTACAATGAGCAGTTCTTC. Protein sequence: CSAYYNEQFF.

This sequence joins TRBV29-1 and TRBJ2-7; D is unresolved. Trimming left V 1 base short and J 2 bases short, with 9 bases between. The CDR3 contains 13 residues. In germline, CDR1 is SQVTM, CDR2 ANQGSEA. Written as DNA, the CDR3 is TGCAGCGTTGAAGTGGACGGTGCCTACGAGCAGTACTTC. As protein: CSVEVDGAYEQYF.

This clone was seen only a few times. This sequence joins TRBV5-4 and TRBJ2-7; D possibly corresponds to TRBD1 (5 bases). The V gene lost 3 bases and the J gene lost 2 bases, with 12 bases spanning the gap. The germline CDR1 and CDR2 sequences are SGHNT and YYREEE (reference sequence). CDR3 length equals 14 residues. The CDR3 spells CASSSGATAYEQYF. The CDR3 DNA reads TGTGCCAGCAGCTCTGGGGCTACGGCCTACGAGCAGTACTTC.

V gene TRBV30 combines with J gene TRBJ1-1; D is unclear. Trimming pared 1 base from V and 7 bases from J, leaving 16 bases between. Germline V CDR1 and CDR2: GTSNPN, SVGIG (reference sequence). The CDR3 runs to 14 residues. CDR3 protein: CAWSEGAGWDEAFF. CDR3 nucleotide sequence: TGTGCCTGGAGTGAAGGAGCAGGATGGGATGAAGCTTTCTTT.

This sequence joins TRBV7-8 and TRBJ1-2; 7 bases match TRBD1. The CDR3 is made up of 17 amino acids. Germline V gene sequence: CDR1 SGHVS, CDR2 FQNEAQ. V shed 3 bases and J 8 bases; nucleotides not matched to a gene: 18. The CDR3 here is CASSFYYSDREGYGYTF. The DNA for the CDR3 is TGTGCCAGCAGCTTCTATTATTCCGACAGGGAGGGATACGGCTACACCTTC.

About this clone: One junction end does not reproduce the germline sequence, and a read error may be involved. This rearrangement joins TRBV6-5 to TRBJ1-6; 7 bases match TRBD1. Germline V gene sequence: CDR1 MNHEY, CDR2 SVGAGI. The CDR3 has 13 residues. The CDR3 sequence is CASSETGYSPLHF. The DNA of the CDR3 is TGTGCCAGCAGCGAGACAGGGTATTCTCCCCTCCACTTT.